This is a list of T cell receptor beta chains from one sample in a study of PD-L1 blockade in urothelial cancer. Using immunoSEQ multiplex PCR, the repertoire was profiled, and TCRdb retains in-frame clones only, with some absent. The table shows 30,000 or so clones, with approximately 79% occurring only once. Material: PBMCs, obtained around atezolizumab (anti-PD-L1) treatment. Receptors were obtained from a man aged 45-65 years with urothelial cancer. Both conserved end residues are part of each CDR3. Each record gives: D gene, J gene, V gene, CDR3 length, clone size, CDR3 DNA, CDR3 protein. D genes are given only for firm matches. Only part of the rows carry a size: once, few, many, or a class if the clone is expanded.

TRBD1,TRBJ2-5,TRBV28,14,.,TGTGCCAGCAGTTTGCAGGGGGCCCAAGAGACCCAGTACTTC,CASSLQGAQETQYF
TRBD1,TRBJ1-4,TRBV25-1,12,.,TGTGCCAGCAGAGACAGGGTTGAAAAACTGTTTTTT,CASRDRVEKLFF
.,TRBJ2-2,TRBV7-2,15,.,TGTGCCAGCAGCTCCGACGGGGTGTCGACCGGGGAGCTGTTTTTT,CASSSDGVSTGELFF
TRBD1,TRBJ2-5,TRBV6-6,13,.,TGTGCCAGCAGCGAAGGGACAGGAGAGACCCAGTACTTC,CASSEGTGETQYF
TRBD2,TRBJ2-1,TRBV10-1,19,.,TGCGCCAGCAGTGAGTCGGGCGGACTAGCGGGGGGCCTATACAATGAGCAGTTCTTC,CASSESGGLAGGLYNEQFF
.,TRBJ1-1,TRBV10-1,16,few,TGCGCCAGCAGTGAGTCCATAGGAGCGGGAGACACTGAAGCTTTCTTT,CASSESIGAGDTEAFF
.,TRBJ1-1,TRBV6-5,14,.,TGTGCCAGCGCCACCCTGGGGGGTAACACTGAAGCTTTCTTT,CASATLGGNTEAFF
TRBD1,TRBJ1-5,TRBV7-9,15,.,TGTGCCAGCAGCGGGGGGACAGGCGAAAATCAGCCCCAGCATTTT,CASSGGTGENQPQHF
TRBD2,TRBJ2-5,TRBV5-6,16,.,TGTGCCAGCAGCTTGGCTAGCGGGAGGGCCAGGGAGACCCAGTACTTC,CASSLASGRARETQYF
.,TRBJ2-5,TRBV10-3,12,.,TGTGCCATAAGACAGTCTGAAGAGACCCAGTACTTC,CAIRQSEETQYF
TRBD2,TRBJ2-3,TRBV4-1,12,.,TGCGCCAGCGGGACTAGCGCCGATACGCAGTATTTT,CASGTSADTQYF
.,TRBJ1-6,TRBV16,14,.,TGTGCCAGCAGCCAATCGCTCAGGAATTCACCCCTCCACTTT,CASSQSLRNSPLHF
.,TRBJ2-5,TRBV6-6,16,.,TGTGCCAGCAGTTACCCACAGGAGATTTTACAAGAGACCCAGTACTTC,CASSYPQEILQETQYF
TRBD1,TRBJ1-5,TRBV28,16,.,TGTGCCAGCAGGCCCACAGGGGGCAGGGACAATCAGCCCCAGCATTTT,CASRPTGGRDNQPQHF
.,TRBJ1-1,TRBV19,13,.,TGTGCCAGTAAAACAGGGTTGAACACTGAAGCTTTCTTT,CASKTGLNTEAFF
.,TRBJ1-1,TRBV7-3,14,.,TGTGCCAGCAGCTTAAACTCAGGGGTCGCTGAAGCTTTCTTT,CASSLNSGVAEAFF
.,TRBJ2-5,TRBV19,15,.,TGTGCCAGTAGTATATATCGGTCGGAGATGGAGACCCAGTACTTC,CASSIYRSEMETQYF
TRBD1,TRBJ1-2,TRBV2,14,.,TGTGCCAGCATGGGACAGCTGGGGGTCTATGGCTACACCTTC,CASMGQLGVYGYTF
TRBD1,TRBJ1-1,TRBV28,20,.,TGTGCCAGCAGTTCAGCAGGGGGCGGATGGTTGGCGAGGATGAACACTGAAGCTTTCTTT,CASSSAGGGWLARMNTEAFF
TRBD1,TRBJ1-1,TRBV2,14,.,TGTGCCAGCAGTGAGGAGGGGGCCGGCACTGAAGCTTTCTTT,CASSEEGAGTEAFF
TRBD2,TRBJ2-5,TRBV5-1,14,.,TGCGCCAGCAGCTTGCCGGGGGGGCCGGAGACCCAGTACTTC,CASSLPGGPETQYF
TRBD1,TRBJ1-1,TRBV2,14,.,TGTGCCAGCAGCCTCCAGGACAGGGACGTAAAAGCTTTCTTT,CASSLQDRDVKAFF
.,TRBJ2-3,TRBV11-3,13,.,TGTGCCAGCAGTCGACAGGTCACAGATACGCAGTATTTT,CASSRQVTDTQYF
TRBD2,TRBJ2-1,TRBV4-2,17,.,TGTGCCAGCAGCCAAGAAATCAGCGGGGGCCCTGTCTGGGAGCAGTTCTTC,CASSQEISGGPVWEQFF
.,TRBJ1-1,TRBV18,14,.,TGTGCCAGCTCATCAGGAAGGGGCTCCACTGAAGCTTTCTTT,CASSSGRGSTEAFF
TRBD1,TRBJ1-1,TRBV2,15,.,TGTGCCAGCAGCGGACAGGGGTCCATGAACACTGAAGCTTTCTTT,CASSGQGSMNTEAFF
.,TRBJ2-1,TRBV30,13,.,TGTGCCTGGAGCGGCGGTGCTACGAATGAGCAGTTCTTC,CAWSGGATNEQFF
TRBD1,TRBJ1-1,TRBV2,13,medium-sized,TGTGCCAGCACCCAGGGGGAAAACACTGAAGCTTTCTTT,CASTQGENTEAFF
TRBD2,TRBJ2-1,TRBV14,17,once,TGTGCCAGCAGCCAAGACTCGTCGGGAGGGCGCAACAATGAGCAGTTCTTC,CASSQDSSGGRNNEQFF
TRBD1,TRBJ2-3,TRBV7-9,16,.,TGTGCCAGCAGCTTACAGGGACAGGGACTCACAAATACGCAGTATTTT,CASSLQGQGLTNTQYF
.,TRBJ1-1,TRBV28,11,.,TGTGCCAGCATCTCCCACACTGAAGCTTTCTTT,CASISHTEAFF
TRBD2,TRBJ2-1,TRBV11-2,17,.,TGTGCCAGCAGCTTCCCTAGCGGGAGGTTCACCTACAATGAGCAGTTCTTC,CASSFPSGRFTYNEQFF
TRBD1,TRBJ2-1,TRBV7-9,12,.,TGTGCCAGCAGCTTAACAGGGGATGAGCAGTTCTTC,CASSLTGDEQFF
TRBD1,TRBJ1-5,TRBV5-6,15,.,TGTGCCAGCAGCCAGGGACAGGTGAACAATCAGCCCCAGCATTTT,CASSQGQVNNQPQHF
TRBD1,TRBJ2-1,TRBV28,15,.,TGTGCCAGCAGTTTCCGGCAGGGGGCTTTGAATGAGCAGTTCTTC,CASSFRQGALNEQFF
.,TRBJ1-2,TRBV29-1,12,few,TGCAGCGTTGAAACGGACAGCTATGGCTACACCTTC,CSVETDSYGYTF
.,TRBJ1-2,TRBV6-1,12,.,TGTGCCAGCAGTGAATACAGGTGGGGCTACACCTTC,CASSEYRWGYTF
TRBD2,TRBJ2-3,TRBV4-1,18,.,TGCGCCAGCAGCCAAGGGGGGCTAGCGGGGGCCGGGGCGGATACGCAGTATTTT,CASSQGGLAGAGADTQYF
.,TRBJ2-3,TRBV10-3,14,.,TGTGCCATCAGTGAAAGCGGGAGCACAGATACGCAGTATTTT,CAISESGSTDTQYF
TRBD1,TRBJ1-3,TRBV28,15,.,TGTGCCAGCAGTTTAGTCCCAGGGGGAGGAAACACCATATATTTT,CASSLVPGGGNTIYF